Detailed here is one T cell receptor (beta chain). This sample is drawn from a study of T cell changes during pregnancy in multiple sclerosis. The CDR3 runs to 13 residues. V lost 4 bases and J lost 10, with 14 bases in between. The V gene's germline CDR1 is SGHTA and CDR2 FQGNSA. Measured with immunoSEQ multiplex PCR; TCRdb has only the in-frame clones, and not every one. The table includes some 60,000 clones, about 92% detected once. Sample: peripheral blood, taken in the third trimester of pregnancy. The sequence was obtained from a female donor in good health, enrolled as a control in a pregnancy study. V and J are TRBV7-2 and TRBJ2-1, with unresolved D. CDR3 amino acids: CASSSDQALEQFF. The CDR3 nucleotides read TGTGCCAGCAGCTCCGACCAGGCCTTAGAGCAGTTCTTC.